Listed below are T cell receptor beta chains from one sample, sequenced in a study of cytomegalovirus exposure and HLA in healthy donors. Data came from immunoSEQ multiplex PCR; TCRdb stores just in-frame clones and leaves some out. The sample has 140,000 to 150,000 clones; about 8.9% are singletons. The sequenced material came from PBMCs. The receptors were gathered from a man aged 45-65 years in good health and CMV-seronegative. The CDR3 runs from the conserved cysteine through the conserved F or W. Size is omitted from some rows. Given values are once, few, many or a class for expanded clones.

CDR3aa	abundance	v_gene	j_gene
CASTQRAGAEAFF	few	TRBV7-9	TRBJ1-1
CASSFMGGGAGYTDTQYF	NA	TRBV7-9	TRBJ2-3
CASSEGQGSYGSTF	NA	TRBV9	TRBJ1-2
CASSVEGGVLLFGYTF	NA	TRBV9	TRBJ1-2
CAWSTGGYGYTF	NA	TRBV30	TRBJ1-2
CASTGDGFGQPQHF	NA	TRBV2	TRBJ1-5
CSERGLQETQYF	few	TRBV29-1	TRBJ2-5
CSVATSGTAEQFF	few	TRBV29-1	TRBJ2-1
CSAGSRSGFF	NA	TRBV20-1	TRBJ1-1
CASNNPGLANNEQFF	few	TRBV19	TRBJ2-1
CASSEAGGYLTSNYGYTF	few	TRBV6-1	TRBJ1-2
CASSQSQQVAFF	few	TRBV14	TRBJ1-1
CASSQVGAIEFTDTQYF	NA	TRBV4-2	TRBJ2-3
CASRQLAGGTYEQYF	NA	TRBV28	TRBJ2-7
CSVGEGADTQYF	NA	TRBV29-1	TRBJ2-3
CASSLVGGYTGELFF	few	TRBV5-1	TRBJ2-2
CAWSVHPGGRGPYNEQFF	few	TRBV30	TRBJ2-1
CASRPSDRLAEPQHF	NA	TRBV7-7	TRBJ1-5
CASTPGLAGGETQYF	NA	TRBV27	TRBJ2-5
CASSVGLPGQGALVKNIQYF	many	TRBV9	TRBJ2-4
CASKEGGNQPQHF	few	TRBV27	TRBJ1-5
CASSESGGGNNEQFF	NA	TRBV25-1	TRBJ2-1
CASSSAPQGGTTEKLFF	NA	TRBV5-1	TRBJ1-4
CASSPGTGDYEQYF	NA	TRBV18	TRBJ2-7
CASSDRGLSYGYTF	NA	TRBV2	TRBJ1-2
CASSLADYSPLHF	NA	TRBV7-9	TRBJ1-6
CAISGKELGEQYF	NA	TRBV10-3	TRBJ2-7
CASSLDPGDGTEAFF	NA	TRBV5-1	TRBJ1-1
CARSGTGLNTEAFF	NA	TRBV2	TRBJ1-1
CASRQGQGSGQPQHF	few	TRBV27	TRBJ1-5
CASSPARGEAFF	few	TRBV18	TRBJ1-1
CASSYSAGRTEAFF	NA	TRBV6-5	TRBJ1-1
CASRLVGATEAFF	NA	TRBV27	TRBJ1-1
CASRSRGNNSPLHF	NA	TRBV7-8	TRBJ1-6
CASSELAKQGIDGELFF	NA	TRBV25-1	TRBJ2-2
CASRSPDRGVSAGYTF	few	TRBV7-9	TRBJ1-2
CASSQGTGFEQYF	few	TRBV14	TRBJ2-7
CASSLTLIGELFF	NA	TRBV6-5	TRBJ2-2
CASSQGQVYGYTF	NA	TRBV7-3	TRBJ1-2
CAISESGRANTEAFF	few	TRBV10-3	TRBJ1-1
CASSYSEGGPVEQYF	NA	TRBV6-6	NA
CASSYLGQGAQETQYF	NA	TRBV6-5	TRBJ2-5
CASSLRLGHRQPQHF	NA	TRBV28	TRBJ1-5
CASSFLGASTEAFF	few	TRBV28	TRBJ1-1
CAWRGRGRFGSPLHF	few	TRBV30	TRBJ1-6
CASSDGSSFTDTQYF	few	TRBV10-1	TRBJ2-3
CASSYVRQGVNYGYTF	few	TRBV6-5	TRBJ1-2
CAWSAGFSTEAFF	few	TRBV30	TRBJ1-1
CASSAGTMNTEAFF	NA	TRBV19	TRBJ1-1
CAWSWASSEQYF	NA	TRBV30	TRBJ2-7
CASRQQGFLNTEAFF	NA	TRBV6-5	TRBJ1-1
CASRLRRESTEAFF	many	TRBV6-5	TRBJ1-1
CASRPDNYEQYF	many	TRBV2	TRBJ2-7
CASSLARGLGIAGNTIYF	NA	TRBV5-8	TRBJ1-3
CASGLQFQGGVNTEAFF	few	TRBV12-5	TRBJ1-1